A single sample gave rise to the 23 T cell receptor beta chains below, sequenced in a study of cytomegalovirus exposure and HLA in healthy donors (dated by TCRdb to the late 2010s). Preparation of the library involved the immunoSEQ multiplex PCR assay. For the multiplex PCR, a mixture combining 60 forward primers for TCR Vbeta segments and 13 reverse primers for TCR Jbeta segments was used. Here the immuneACCESS table is served through TCRdb, limited to in-frame sequences with V and J called. Missing clones are a known gap in these copies; in checked studies unresolved V genes cover under half, and the rest lacks a known reason. The sample table lists more than 150,000 clones, 80% of them with a count of one. The ten top clones hold about 0.7% of the sample. Source material: PBMCs. The receptor source for this set is a boy aged 5-17 years in good health and CMV-seronegative.

V and J are TRBV27 and TRBJ2-7, with TRBD1 identical over 9 bases. V gave up 7 bases and J gave up 3 bases; unmatched junction bases: 7. There are 14 residues in the CDR3. Germline CDR1 is MNHEY and CDR2 is SMNVEV (reference sequence). DNA of the CDR3: TGTGCCAGCACCCACCGGACAGGGGACTACGAGCAGTACTTC. The encoded protein is CASTHRTGDYEQYF.

This chain joins TRBV12-5 and TRBJ1-6; a possible D gene is TRBD1 (6 bases). Germline values: CDR1 LGHNT, CDR2 FRNRAP. With 2 bases removed from V and 5 bases from J, the gap between germline ends came to 19 bases. The CDR3 contains 18 residues. The CDR3 nucleotides are TGTGCTAGTGGTTTGAGGAACTCAGGGGTGTATGATAATTCACCCCTCCACTTT. Translating it yields CASGLRNSGVYDNSPLHF.

This rearrangement joins TRBV2 to TRBJ2-1; 9 positions match TRBD2. Germline CDR1 reads SNHLY; CDR2 reads FYNNEI. The J segment lost 8 bases and the V segment lost 7 bases, leaving 9 bases of the junction unmatched. CDR3 length: 14 amino acids. CDR3 sequence reads: CASIWLAGPDEQFF. The CDR3 nucleotides read TGTGCCAGCATCTGGCTAGCGGGGCCGGATGAGCAGTTCTTC. The full variable domain, completed using reference TRBV2 and TRBJ2-1, is EPEVTQTPSHQVTQMGQEVILRCVPISNHLYFYWYRQILGQKVEFLVSFYNNEISEKSEIFDDQFSVERPDGSNFTLKIRSTKLEDSAMYFCASIWLAGPDEQFFGPGTRLTVL.

The V call is TRBV19, the J call TRBJ2-1, with 11 bases that match TRBD2. The CDR3 extends over 15 amino acids. Germline-derived CDR1 and CDR2 are LNHDA and SQIVND (reference sequence). V gave up 0 bases and J gave up 9 bases; unmatched junction bases: 4. The CDR3 spells CASSIDDTSGSEQFF. The CDR3 DNA reads as TGTGCCAGTAGTATAGATGACACTAGCGGGAGTGAGCAGTTCTTC. The full variable domain, in which reference TRBV19 and TRBJ2-1 provide the parts outside the CDR3, is DGGITQSPKYLFRKEGQNVTLSCEQNLNHDAMYWYRQDPGQGLRLIYYSQIVNDFQKGDIAEGYSVSREKKESFPLTVTSAQKNPTAFYLCASSIDDTSGSEQFFGPGTRLTVL.

This sequence joins TRBV19 and TRBJ2-5, with D maybe TRBD1 (7 bases). The V end was cut by 5 bases, the J end by 2 bases, with 18 bases between. CDR1 LNHDA and CDR2 SQIVND come from the germline V gene (reference sequence). The CDR3 is made up of 16 amino acids. The CDR3 loop is CASSRRGTDAQETQYF. CDR3 coding DNA: TGTGCCAGTAGTCGCCGCGGGACAGACGCTCAAGAGACCCAGTACTTC. Combining the CDR3 with reference TRBV19 and TRBJ2-5 gives the whole variable domain DGGITQSPKYLFRKEGQNVTLSCEQNLNHDAMYWYRQDPGQGLRLIYYSQIVNDFQKGDIAEGYSVSREKKESFPLTVTSAQKNPTAFYLCASSRRGTDAQETQYFGPGTRLLVL.

The chain uses TRBV4-1 and TRBJ2-1, with D possibly being TRBD1 (6 bases). V was trimmed by 4 bases and J by 5 bases, leaving 15 bases between them. Germline loops: CDR1 MGHRA, CDR2 YSYEKL. The length of the CDR3 is 15 residues. The CDR3 DNA is TGCGCCAGCAGCCCCCCCAGGGGAACCCACAATGAGCAGTTCTTC. This sequence encodes CASSPPRGTHNEQFF.

J is TRBJ2-2 and V is TRBV4-2, with 9 bases aligning to TRBD2. Per the germline V gene, CDR1 is LGHNA and CDR2 is YNFKEQ. The ends lost 0 bases at V and 0 bases at J; junction bases unmatched: 8. CDR3 length: 19 residues. CDR3 sequence (DNA): TGTGCCAGCAGCCAAGAAGTAGCGGGGGCCTACGCGAACACCGGGGAGCTGTTTTTT. Protein sequence: CASSQEVAGAYANTGELFF.

The V call is TRBV9, the J call TRBJ2-1, with 12 bases fitting TRBD1. V lost 1 base and J lost 5; bases outside the gene matches: 4. The CDR3 is 16 amino acids. The germline CDR1 and CDR2 sequences are SGDLS and YYNGEE. CDR3 DNA: TGTGCCAGCAGCGTAATCGGGACAGGGGGCCACAATGAGCAGTTCTTC. Its protein is CASSVIGTGGHNEQFF.

The rearrangement links TRBV5-1 to TRBJ1-1; D gene uncertain. Germline V CDR1 and CDR2: SGHRS, YFSETQ. V lost 2 bases to trimming and J lost 1 base, with 6 bases between them. The CDR3 extends over 13 amino acids. The CDR3 here is CASSFGRNTEAFF. The CDR3 DNA sequence: TGCGCCAGCAGCTTCGGTCGGAACACTGAAGCTTTCTTT. The full variable domain, completed using reference TRBV5-1 and TRBJ1-1, is KAGVTQTPRYLIKTRGQQVTLSCSPISGHRSVSWYQQTPGQGLQFLFEYFSETQRNKGNFPGRFSGRQFSNSRSEMNVSTLELGDSALYLCASSFGRNTEAFFGQGTRLTVV.

This chain uses TRBV7-6 with TRBJ1-2; 7 bases fit TRBD1. This CDR3 region has 14 residues. The germline V gene encodes CDR1 SGHVS and CDR2 FNYEAQ. V lost 5 bases and J lost 0; bases outside the gene matches: 3. CDR3 in DNA: TGTGCCAGCAGCCGGGACAGTTCTAACTATGGCTACACCTTC. Translated: CASSRDSSNYGYTF.

CDR3 sequence reads: CASSLLAVGGELFF. Here the CDR3 DNA reads TGTGCCAGCAGCTTACTAGCGGTCGGCGGGGAGCTGTTTTTT. This chain uses TRBV7-9 with TRBJ2-2, with TRBD2 identical over 7 bases. The junction had 4 bases not matched to a gene; V was cut back by 2 bases and J by 7 bases. This CDR3 spans 14 amino acids. From germline, CDR1 is SEHNR and CDR2 FQNEAQ (reference sequence).

This chain uses TRBV6-4 with TRBJ2-3; 8 positions agree with TRBD2. Trimming cost V 5 bases and J 3 bases; bases outside gene matches: 7. The germline V gene encodes CDR1 MRHNA and CDR2 SNTAGT. The CDR3 loop spans 15 amino acids. This CDR3 is CASSPTAGGTDTQYF. The DNA of the CDR3 is TGTGCCAGCAGTCCGACGGCGGGAGGAACAGATACGCAGTATTTT.

The CDR3 region has the DNA TGTGCCAGCAGCCACAATAGGAGACTAGCGGGAGAGGAAGGGGAGCAGTACTTC. Protein sequence: CASSHNRRLAGEEGEQYF. V is TRBV14 and J is TRBJ2-5; 12 bases align to TRBD2. V lost 3 bases and J lost 11; bases outside the gene matches: 19. Germline loops: CDR1 SGHDN, CDR2 FVKESK. The CDR3 has 18 residues.

The gene calls are TRBV7-8 and TRBJ1-2; no clear D gene. Germline V gene data show CDR1 as SGHVS and CDR2 as FQNEAQ. The V end lost 1 base, the J end lost 5 bases, and 14 bases lay between the germline ends. This CDR3 has 15 amino acids. CDR3 residues: CASSLEEGFRYGYTF. The CDR3 DNA follows: TGTGCCAGCAGCTTAGAGGAGGGTTTCCGATATGGCTACACCTTC.

V usage is TRBV9 and J usage is TRBJ1-1; D is unresolved. The CDR3 consists of 14 residues. The germline V gene has CDR1 SGDLS and CDR2 YYNGEE. V lost 0 bases to trimming and J lost 5 bases, with 11 bases between them. The CDR3 spells CASSVAPLDTEAFF. The CDR3, as DNA: TGTGCCAGCAGCGTAGCTCCACTTGATACTGAAGCTTTCTTT.

This clone was found a few times. The chain is built from TRBV6-4 and TRBJ1-1; possibly TRBD1 for D (6 bases). Looked up from germline, CDR1 is MRHNA and CDR2 is SNTAGT. V was shortened by 0 bases and J by 5 bases, with 13 bases between the two germline ends. This CDR3 is 15 amino acids long. CDR3 nucleotides: TGTGCCAGCAGTGACTCGGCGGGGGGGGCGACTGAAGCTTTCTTT. As protein: CASSDSAGGATEAFF.

V gene TRBV30 combines with J gene TRBJ1-5; 10 bases are shared with TRBD1. V lost 1 base and J lost 6; bases outside the gene matches: 6. The germline V gene has CDR1 GTSNPN and CDR2 SVGIG (reference sequence). This CDR3 has 15 residues. The CDR3: CAWSGDRGPGQPQHF. CDR3 DNA sequence: TGTGCCTGGAGTGGAGACAGGGGGCCTGGTCAGCCCCAGCATTTT.

The count of this clone is one. This rearrangement joins TRBV7-9 to TRBJ2-5, with TRBD1 identical over 10 bases. V was clipped by 2 bases and J by 1 base; unmatched bases: 10. Germline CDR1 is SEHNR and CDR2 is FQNEAQ (reference sequence). The CDR3 covers 18 residues. The CDR3 region has the DNA TGTGCCAGCAGCTTATTTGGCGGGACAGGGGTAATCCAAGAGACCCAGTACTTC. Protein product: CASSLFGGTGVIQETQYF.

The rearrangement joins TRBV10-3 to TRBJ1-1, with D unresolved. Germline V gene data show CDR1 as ENHRY and CDR2 as SYGVKD. This CDR3 is built from 16 residues. Trimming stripped 0 bases from V and 3 bases from J, with 14 bases between. DNA of the CDR3: TGTGCCATCAGTGAGTCGCCTCCCTATGTGGACACTGAAGCTTTCTTT. It codes for CAISESPPYVDTEAFF.

The chain combines TRBV6-6 with TRBJ1-1; perhaps TRBD1 as D (5 bases). V lost 2 bases and J lost 1, with 8 bases in between. Germline lookup yields CDR1 MNHNY and CDR2 SVGAGI (reference sequence). The CDR3 covers 14 residues. The CDR3 spells CASSYGGKNTEAFF. CDR3 DNA: TGTGCCAGCAGTTACGGGGGGAAGAACACTGAAGCTTTCTTT.

The chain uses TRBV5-1 and TRBJ2-1; TRBD2 might be the D (7 bases). Germline V gene lookup returns CDR1 SGHRS and CDR2 YFSETQ. V was shortened by 4 bases and J by 4 bases, with 18 bases between the two germline ends. CDR3 size: 16 residues. In nucleotides, the CDR3 is TGCGCCAGCAGCAGGGGTCCGGGGGGCACTTACAATGAGCAGTTCTTC. Translating it yields CASSRGPGGTYNEQFF.

J is TRBJ2-5 and V is TRBV4-1; TRBD1 is a possible D gene (5 bases). The DNA end is more similar to TRBJ2-7, so the J call may be wrong. There are 13 residues in the CDR3. Germline assignment: CDR1 MGHRA and CDR2 YSYEKL. The CDR3, as DNA: TGCGCCAGCAGCGTACCAGGGCACTACGAGCAGTACTTC. Its protein product is CASSVPGHYEQYF.

This clone was seen only a few times. The chain joins TRBV29-1 to TRBJ1-6, with D uncertain. The V gene lost 7 bases and the J gene lost 4 bases, with 11 bases spanning the gap. The CDR3 sequence is 13 residues long. Germline CDR1 reads SQVTM; CDR2 reads ANQGSEA. CDR3 residues: CSARKEYNSPLHF. The CDR3 DNA reads as TGCAGCGCCCGAAAAGAGTATAATTCACCCCTCCACTTT.